These T cell receptor beta chains were read from a single sample in a study of a mutant IDH1 vaccine in newly diagnosed glioma. Assay: immunoSEQ multiplex PCR; the TCRdb copy retains only in-frame clones and omits some. Of 68,000 or so clones in the sample, 79% were seen once. The sample consisted of PBMCs, taken from a glioma patient treated with radiotherapy, temozolomide or both. Receptor source: a man over 45 with glioma. Both conserved end residues are part of each CDR3. D genes are given only for firm matches. Clone size is given for some rows only: seen once, a few or many times, or a class if the clone is expanded.

once	TRBV7-6	TRBD2	TRBJ2-5	CASSSGLGETQYF	TGTGCCAGCAGCTCGGGACTAGGGGAGACCCAGTACTTC
once	TRBV5-1	TRBD1	TRBJ1-1	CASSFAGTGNTEAFF	TGCGCCAGCAGCTTCGCCGGGACAGGGAACACTGAAGCTTTCTTT
.	TRBV4-1	.	TRBJ2-1	CASSQEGVNEQFF	TGCGCCAGCAGCCAAGAAGGGGTCAATGAGCAGTTCTTC
.	TRBV28	.	TRBJ1-1	CASSLGDTEAFF	TGTGCCAGCAGTTTGGGTGACACTGAAGCTTTCTTT
.	TRBV19	.	TRBJ2-4	CASSSPGRGGIQYF	TGTGCCAGTAGTTCACCCGGAAGGGGAGGCATTCAGTACTTC
.	TRBV11-2	.	TRBJ1-5	CASSLDAGGSQPQHF	TGTGCCAGCAGCTTAGATGCGGGGGGTAGTCAGCCCCAGCATTTT
.	TRBV4-2	.	TRBJ1-1	CASTTSGSSRDTEAFF	TGTGCCAGCACGACTTCAGGGTCCTCAAGGGACACTGAAGCTTTCTTT
few	TRBV19	TRBD1	TRBJ2-2	CASSIGTGDYGELFF	TGTGCCAGTAGTATCGGGACAGGGGACTACGGGGAGCTGTTTTTT
.	TRBV29-1	.	TRBJ2-1	CSVSGGVRSEQFF	TGCAGCGTGTCCGGAGGGGTGCGTAGTGAGCAGTTCTTC
.	TRBV4-2	.	TRBJ2-7	CASSSPRQGFHSYEQYF	TGTGCCAGCAGCTCCCCCCGCCAGGGGTTTCACTCCTACGAGCAGTACTTC
many	TRBV25-1	TRBD1	TRBJ1-1	CASSPTPQGATEAFF	TGTGCCAGCAGCCCCACCCCACAGGGGGCCACTGAAGCTTTCTTT
.	TRBV9	.	TRBJ2-6	CASSVALGGGHSGANVLTF	TGTGCCAGCAGCGTAGCTCTTGGAGGAGGACACTCTGGGGCCAACGTCCTGACTTTC
.	TRBV5-1	TRBD2	TRBJ2-7	CASSLEPGGRSQRGIPLVYEQYF	TGCGCCAGCAGCTTGGAGCCAGGTGGCCGTTCGCAGCGGGGGATCCCCTTGGTCTACGAGCAGTACTTC
.	TRBV5-8	.	TRBJ1-6	CASRPQNSPLHF	TGTGCCAGCAGGCCGCAGAATTCACCCCTCCACTTT
once	TRBV6-5	.	TRBJ1-1	CASRGPMNTEAFF	TGTGCCAGCAGGGGACCGATGAACACTGAAGCTTTCTTT
.	TRBV7-2	TRBD1	TRBJ2-7	CASSLTGQGIREQYF	TGTGCCAGCAGCTTAACGGGACAGGGGATTCGCGAGCAGTACTTC
.	TRBV19	.	TRBJ1-5	CASSPREGTSNQPQHF	TGTGCCAGTAGTCCACGGGAAGGGACAAGCAATCAGCCCCAGCATTTT
.	TRBV2	.	TRBJ1-5	CASRVGGSNQPQHF	TGTGCCAGCAGAGTAGGGGGGAGCAATCAGCCCCAGCATTTT
few	TRBV30	TRBD2	TRBJ2-7	CAWSAKRGGREQYF	TGTGCCTGGAGTGCTAAGCGGGGGGGCCGCGAGCAGTACTTC
.	TRBV7-7	TRBD1	TRBJ2-1	CASSLGQGENEQFF	TGTGCTAGCAGCCTGGGACAGGGGGAGAATGAGCAGTTCTTC
few	TRBV28	.	TRBJ1-1	CASRLLASEAFF	TGTGCCAGCAGACTCCTGGCCTCTGAAGCTTTCTTT
.	TRBV19	TRBD1	TRBJ1-1	CASSIGTVNTEAFF	TGTGCCAGTAGCATCGGGACAGTTAACACTGAAGCTTTCTTT
medium-sized	TRBV19	.	TRBJ1-1	CASSFGLNTEAFF	TGTGCCAGTAGTTTCGGACTCAACACTGAAGCTTTCTTT
.	TRBV9	.	TRBJ2-5	CASSVTVVQGETQYF	TGTGCCAGCAGCGTGACGGTCGTCCAGGGAGAGACCCAGTACTTC
few	TRBV11-2	.	TRBJ1-5	CASSLDLGGQPQHF	TGTGCCAGCAGCTTAGATCTCGGAGGGCAGCCCCAGCATTTT